The clone carrying this T cell receptor (beta chain) was seen a handful of times. Its antigen is unidentified. The data derive from a study of T cells in Graves' hyperthyroidism and ophthalmopathy. The CDR3 totals 14 residues. Trimming cost V 6 bases and J 0 bases, with 12 bases left between them. CDR1 is DFQATT and CDR2 is SNEGSKA in the germline V gene (reference sequence). RNA transcripts yielded amplified TCR beta CDR3 regions. HTBI primers were employed in a first-round RT-PCR of the TCR CDR3. TCRdb reprocessed the multiplex PCR reads with MiXCR, giving one entry per CDR3 protein. In the table there are around 690,000 distinct CDR3 sequences, less than 25% of which are singletons. Study-wide results and limits: Researchers found most expanded thyroid clonotypes above 0.001 in blood as well.

The sample comprised blood. This clonotype originated in a young man with Graves' ophthalmopathy. The V and J genes are TRBV20-1 and TRBJ2-1, with D perhaps TRBD1 (5 bases). In DNA, the CDR3 is TGCAGTGCAGAGACAGCTAGCTCCTACAATGAGCAGTTCTTC. Translating it yields CSAETASSYNEQFF.